This TCR beta chain stems from a study of cytomegalovirus exposure and HLA in healthy donors. At the level of the study: Unique TCRs numbering about 85 million, obtained from HLA-typed donors, made up an early data release. Study results and limitations: V- and J-gene trimming in TCR beta was tied to a missense DCLRE1C variant by an analysis performed later. What a later analysis showed was that several of the most significant clusters appeared linked to common viral pathogens.

The PCR was carried out with 60 Vbeta primers and 13 Jbeta primers. Authors' analysis steps: Unique TCR beta chains totaled roughly 81 million in a later count, with 8.5 million to 12 million of them shared. Using immunoSEQ multiplex PCR, the repertoire was profiled, and TCRdb retains in-frame clones only, with some absent. Clone size and V and J calls were adopted from that table, with D and trimming inferred from the DNA. The sample consists of under 70,000 clones, 65% to 80% of them appearing once. This clone was seen a handful of times. Its specificity is unknown. This CDR3 has 11 residues. Trimming took 5 bases from V and 2 from J, leaving 4 bases between them. Germline V gene lookup returns CDR1 MNHNY and CDR2 SVGAGI (reference sequence).

This TCR derives from a female donor in good health and CMV-seronegative. Sequenced sample: PBMCs. The chain recombines TRBV6-6 with TRBJ2-7; D unclear. CDR3 sequence reads: CASSTAYEQYF. Written as DNA, the CDR3 is TGTGCCAGCAGTACAGCCTACGAGCAGTACTTC.